The present entry profiles one T cell receptor (beta chain) with its context. No DNA is given; TCRdb re-called the 5' RACE reads and lists each CDR3 protein once. This sample's clone table lists 300,000 to 450,000 distinct CDR3 sequences. The CDR3 is 17 amino acids. CDR1 is MNHEY, CDR2 SVGAGI, per germline. This sample is part of a study of T cells expressing NK-cell markers. The V call is TRBV6-5, the J call TRBJ2-3; the D call from TCRdb, TRBD2, cannot be confirmed without DNA. The TCR originated in a man aged 18-75 years in good health. Sequenced material: blood T cells: a sorted CD56 or NKG2C T cell subset, CD4+ or CD8+ T cells, or bulk PBMC T cells (not recorded which). The chain's CDR3 is CASSYSGAGGSTDTQYF.